Described below is a single T cell receptor beta chain sequence and its context. Its antigen is unknown. It has no much larger one-base neighbor in the sample; base qualities were not kept. This record belongs to a study of control samples from healthy donors and cancer patients (dated by TCRdb to about 2020). Libraries were made using the immunoSEQ multiplex PCR assay. TCRdb took this table from immuneACCESS and kept in-frame rearrangements with V and J called. Such tables lack part of the clones; where checked against another copy, unresolved V genes explain under half of the gap, and the rest is unexplained. A total of fewer than 100,000 clones appear in this sample, approximately 82% of them only once. The ten biggest clones cover roughly 2% of the sample. Material for sequencing was blood. This TCR was sampled from a man aged 55 to 70 in good health.

The CDR3 has the sequence CASSSLLGTDTQYF. The bases are TGTGCCAGCAGTTCCCTTTTGGGCACAGATACGCAGTATTTT. The chain is made from TRBV27 and TRBJ2-3, with the D segment identity uncertain. Looking up the germline V gene (reference sequence) yields CDR1 MNHEY and CDR2 SMNVEV. The cysteine opens and the phenylalanine closes a CDR3 of 14 amino acids. The sequence is cut down to CDR3 DNA, 42 bases in frame from base 1. The junction carries 9 bases between V and J, which are trimmed by 4 bases and 1 base respectively.